Presented here are 30 T cell receptor beta chains from one specimen sequenced in a study of CD8 T cells in ankylosing spondylitis. MiXCR, applied by TCRdb to the 5' RACE reads, yields one record per CDR3 protein. The repertoire consists of approximately 150,000 distinct CDR3 sequences, with around 9.6% occurring once and the leading ten covering approximately 15%. Sequenced input: blood, either unsorted or a sorted T cell fraction (not recorded which). These receptors came from a female donor with ankylosing spondylitis or in good health (not recorded which).

The rearrangement links TRBV20-1 to TRBJ2-1, with 8 bases that match TRBD2. This CDR3 is built from 19 residues. V lost 1 base and J lost 13; bases outside the gene matches: 27. Germline CDR1 reads DFQATT; CDR2 reads SNEGSKA (reference sequence). DNA of the CDR3: TGCAGTGCTAGAGTCGACGGAGGGGCCGGGACTAGAGGTGATGACCAACAGTTCTTC. Amino acids: CSARVDGGAGTRGDDQQFF.

There are a few counts of this clonotype. V gene TRBV27 combines with J gene TRBJ2-3, with D perhaps matching TRBD2 (6 bases). CDR3 length equals 14 residues. From germline, CDR1 is MNHEY and CDR2 SMNVEV (reference sequence). The germline V and J ends were trimmed by 4 bases and 7 bases, with 15 bases remaining between them. As DNA, the CDR3 is TGTGCCAGCAGTTCCTTGGGACTTAGCAATACGCAGTATTTT. Its translation is CASSSLGLSNTQYF.

This chain uses TRBV2 with TRBJ2-2; maybe TRBD2 (6 bases). In germline, CDR1 is SNHLY, CDR2 FYNNEI. The CDR3 extends over 15 amino acids. Trimming left V 1 base short and J 6 bases short, with 12 bases between. CDR3 nucleotide sequence: TGTGCCAGCAGTGAAGGATTGGGGGAGGCCGGGGAGCTGTTTTTT. Translating it yields CASSEGLGEAGELFF.

This clonotype showed up just a few times. The chain employs TRBV20-1 and TRBJ2-7; possible D gene TRBD1, 6 bases. With 2 bases removed from V and 2 bases from J, the gap between germline ends came to 10 bases. Germline V CDR1 and CDR2: DFQATT, SNEGSKA (reference sequence). This CDR3 has 13 amino acids. The CDR3 DNA sequence: TGCAGTGCTAGACCCCGGACAGCCTACGAGCAGTACTTC. Residues: CSARPRTAYEQYF.

The genes are TRBV21-1 and TRBJ2-5. TRBV21-1 is marked as a pseudogene. The CDR3 contains 12 residues. CDR3 sequence: CASSKKGVTQYF. The CDR3 bases are TGTGCCAGCAGCAAAAAAGGAGTGACCCAGTACTTC.

This clonotype was counted only a few times. The chain carries TRBV11-2 and TRBJ2-7; TRBD2 agrees at 7 bases. V dropped 4 bases and J dropped 12; count of bases not matched to a gene: 15. The length of the CDR3 is 14 residues. Per germline, CDR1 SGHAT and CDR2 FQNNGV. CDR3 protein: CASSSGTNLLRRYF. The CDR3 DNA is TGTGCCAGCAGCTCCGGGACTAACCTCCTTCGGCGGTACTTC.

Only a few counts were recorded for this clonotype. This chain connects TRBV15 to TRBJ2-1; possible D gene TRBD1, 6 bases. The CDR3 covers 15 residues. V was pared by 8 bases and J by 2 bases, with 16 bases between. Per the germline V gene, CDR1 is LNHNV and CDR2 is YYDKDF (reference sequence). CDR3 nucleotide sequence: TGTGCCACCGGACGATACGGGACACCCTACAATGAGCAGTTCTTC. It specifies CATGRYGTPYNEQFF. The variable domain in full, completed from reference TRBV15 and TRBJ2-1, reads DAMVIQNPRYQVTQFGKPVTLSCSQTLNHNVMYWYQQKSSQAPKLLFHYYDKDFNNEADTPDNFQSRRPNTSFCFLDIRSPGLGDTAMYLCATGRYGTPYNEQFFGPGTRLTVL.

The rearrangement uses TRBV10-2 and TRBJ2-7; 11 bases match TRBD2. This CDR3 spans 14 amino acids. From germline, CDR1 is WSHSY and CDR2 SAAADI. Losses at the gene ends were 4 bases for V and 4 bases for J; bases not matched to a gene: 3. In nucleotides, the CDR3 is TGCGCCAGCAGTGCAGGGACTAGCGGTTACGAGCAGTACTTC. Its protein is CASSAGTSGYEQYF.

The chain is built from TRBV28 and TRBJ2-7; the D is unclear. Germline CDR1 is MDHEN and CDR2 is SYDVKM. The CDR3 consists of 14 residues. The V end lost 4 bases, the J end lost 6 bases, and 16 bases lay between the germline ends. The CDR3 DNA reads as TGTGCCAGCAGTTACCACGCGAGCGTCGGCGAGCAGTACTTC. This translates into CASSYHASVGEQYF.

This clonotype came up a few times. The rearrangement joins TRBV6-2 or TRBV6-3 to TRBJ2-1; no reliable D call. V dropped 2 bases and J dropped 4 bases, with 6 bases sitting between them. CDR3 length equals 13 residues. Germline V CDR1 and CDR2: MNHEY, SVGEGT. The CDR3 sequence is CASSYRAYNEQFF. CDR3 nucleotide sequence: TGTGCCAGCAGTTACAGGGCTTACAATGAGCAGTTCTTC.

This clonotype was seen a few times. The V gene is TRBV5-6, the J gene TRBJ1-3; D remains ambiguous. The length of the CDR3 is 16 residues. Germline CDR1 and CDR2: SGHDT and YYEEEE. Trimming stripped 0 bases from V and 0 bases from J, with 10 bases between. The CDR3 is CASSLGTLFSGNTIYF. CDR3 in DNA: TGTGCCAGCAGCTTGGGGACGCTCTTCTCTGGAAACACCATATATTTT.

This chain joins TRBV20-1 and TRBJ2-1; 11 nucleotides line up with TRBD2. With 0 bases clipped from V and 9 bases from J, the junction kept 10 bases outside the gene matches. The CDR3 runs to 16 residues. Germline-derived CDR1 and CDR2 are DFQATT and SNEGSKA (reference sequence). The DNA of the CDR3 is TGCAGTGCTAGAGAAAGTAATAGCGGGAGGGCCGGTGAGCAGTTCTTC. Translation: CSARESNSGRAGEQFF.

At least ten counts were recorded for this clonotype. The chain carries TRBV6-1 and TRBJ2-7; D uncertain. The CDR3 length is 15 residues. Germline CDR1 is MNHNS and CDR2 is SASEGT. Between the trimmed V and J ends, which lost 11 bases and 1 base, there was a span of 21 bases. The chain's CDR3 is CAALPPPRPSYEQYF. The CDR3 coding sequence is TGTGCCGCCCTACCCCCCCCGCGTCCATCCTACGAGCAGTACTTC.

The rearrangement joins TRBV27 to TRBJ2-1; 11 nucleotides agree with TRBD2. Trimming removed 5 bases from V and 7 bases from J; junction bases left unmatched: 10. The CDR3 is made up of 16 amino acids. Germline V lookup: CDR1 MNHEY, CDR2 SMNVEV (reference sequence). CDR3 DNA sequence: TGTGCCAGCAGTCCGACGCGACTAGCGGGGAAGAATGAGCAGTTCTTC. Residues: CASSPTRLAGKNEQFF.

This clonotype was seen only a few times. No DNA is shown, since the ends of the CDR3 on it are uncertain; the CDR3 is the one TCRdb lists. The rearrangement links TRBV7-9 to TRBJ2-7; the table's D gene call, TRBD1, was not cross checked with the DNA. The CDR3 is 12 amino acids long, termini counted. Germline lookup yields CDR1 SEHNR and CDR2 FQNEAQ (reference sequence). The chain's CDR3 is CASSFGGGTVDF.

The chain is built from TRBV6-5 and TRBJ2-5; D uncertain. Germline V gene lookup returns CDR1 MNHEY and CDR2 SVGAGI. The CDR3 contains 16 residues. V was clipped by 0 bases and J by 5 bases, with 16 bases between them. CDR3 coding DNA: TGTGCCAGCAGTTACTCGAAAAACCTGGCTGGGGAGACCCAGTACTTC. Protein product: CASSYSKNLAGETQYF.

The chain employs TRBV9 and TRBJ1-3; D is ambiguous. The CDR3 covers 15 residues. The germline gives CDR1 SGDLS, CDR2 YYNGEE. V lost 2 bases to trimming and J lost 0 bases, with 9 bases between them. The CDR3 reads CASSVGASSGNTIYF. CDR3 DNA: TGTGCCAGCAGCGTTGGAGCCAGCTCTGGAAACACCATATATTTT.

The CDR3 DNA sequence: TGTGCCAGCAGCGCAGACCCCTTAAGGAGCACTGAAGCTTTCTTT. It is translated as CASSADPLRSTEAFF. The J gene is TRBJ1-1, the V gene TRBV7-6; D unresolved. Germline V gene lookup returns CDR1 SGHVS and CDR2 FNYEAQ. Trimming pared 5 bases from V and 4 bases from J, leaving 17 bases between. This CDR3 spans 15 amino acids.

This clonotype was picked up many times. The CDR3 region is CASSQRDRTMNTEAFF. In DNA, the CDR3 is TGTGCCAGCAGCCAGAGGGACAGGACGATGAACACTGAAGCTTTCTTT. The chain employs TRBV7-8 and TRBJ1-1, with TRBD1 matching over 8 bases. Germline values: CDR1 SGHVS, CDR2 FQNEAQ. The CDR3 runs 16 residues. Trimming removed 5 bases from V and 0 bases from J; junction bases left unmatched: 8.

This clonotype came up a few times. The rearrangement links TRBV6-1 to TRBJ2-7; TRBD1 aligns across 8 bases. Germline CDR1 is MNHNS and CDR2 is SASEGT. The CDR3 has 15 residues. Trimming at V came to 6 bases and at J to 5 bases, leaving 12 bases not matched to a gene. The CDR3 protein is CASRPGQGRRDEQYF. CDR3 in DNA: TGTGCCAGCAGACCTGGACAGGGTAGGCGCGACGAGCAGTACTTC.

The table lists this clonotype with a few counts. This sequence joins TRBV29-1 and TRBJ2-7, with a possible D match to TRBD2 (5 bases). Germline V gene sequence: CDR1 SQVTM, CDR2 ANQGSEA. CDR3 length: 12 amino acids. Trimming removed 0 bases at V and 7 bases at J, with 10 bases between. The CDR3 sequence is CSVEDEAVEQYF. CDR3 nucleotide sequence: TGCAGCGTTGAAGATGAAGCGGTTGAGCAGTACTTC.

The chain is built from TRBV6-1 and TRBJ2-5; the D gene is possibly TRBD2 (6 bases). The CDR3 totals 16 residues. Germline V gene data show CDR1 as MNHNS and CDR2 as SASEGT. V lost 6 bases to trimming and J lost 1 base, with 18 bases between them. CDR3 DNA sequence: TGTGCCAGCAGCCCGGGTGGCGGGGTGATCCAAGAGACCCAGTACTTC. It yields the protein CASSPGGGVIQETQYF.

This clonotype was detected only a few times. The V call is TRBV27, the J call TRBJ2-2; 10 positions agree with TRBD2. Germline loops: CDR1 MNHEY, CDR2 SMNVEV (reference sequence). This CDR3 region has 14 residues. Losses at the gene ends were 4 bases for V and 10 bases for J; bases not matched to a gene: 6. DNA of the CDR3: TGTGCCAGCAGTTCGCGAGCGGGAGGGCTGGAGCTGTTTTTT. Translation gives CASSSRAGGLELFF.

The genes are TRBV7-9 and TRBJ2-7; TRBD1 aligns across 7 bases. The CDR3 totals 15 residues. Germline V gene sequence: CDR1 SEHNR, CDR2 FQNEAQ (reference sequence). Trimming cost V 2 bases and J 0 bases; bases outside gene matches: 4. The CDR3 DNA follows: TGTGCCAGCAGCTTACTGGACAGGAGCTCCTACGAGCAGTACTTC. Encoded protein: CASSLLDRSSYEQYF.

The genes are TRBV4-3 and TRBJ2-5; 7 nucleotides line up with TRBD1. Germline CDR1 LGHNA, CDR2 YSLEER. Trimming took 3 bases from V and 3 from J; bases not matched to a gene: 7. The CDR3 is 15 amino acids. CDR3 amino acids: CASSHGTGVEETQYF. The DNA of the CDR3 is TGCGCCAGCAGCCATGGAACAGGGGTTGAAGAGACCCAGTACTTC.

This clonotype appeared a few times. The chain couples TRBV13 to TRBJ2-1, with D possibly TRBD1 on 6 matching bases. The length of the CDR3 is 13 residues. V lost 5 bases and J lost 7, with 12 bases in between. Germline CDR1 PRHDT, CDR2 FYEKMQ (reference sequence). CDR3 DNA sequence: TGTGCCAGCAGCCTCAGGGGTTGGAATGAGCAGTTCTTC. It encodes CASSLRGWNEQFF.

In its sample, this clonotype was seen a few times. This chain links TRBV7-3 with TRBJ2-5, with D perhaps TRBD1 (6 bases). V dropped 5 bases and J dropped 5 bases, with 15 bases sitting between them. The CDR3 extends over 14 amino acids. Germline values: CDR1 SGHTA, CDR2 FQGTGA. CDR3 in DNA: TGTGCCAGCAGCCCTTCAGGGGTCGGTGAGACCCAGTACTTC. Translating it yields CASSPSGVGETQYF.

In its sample, this clonotype was seen a few times. V is TRBV6-2 or TRBV6-3 and J is TRBJ2-7, with D possibly TRBD1 on 5 matching bases. CDR1 MNHEY and CDR2 SVGEGT come from the germline V gene. Trimming shortened V by 6 bases and J by 0 bases, and 12 bases separated the two germline ends. There are 14 residues in the CDR3. CDR3 loop: CASSATVGSYEQYF. In DNA, the CDR3 is TGTGCCAGCAGCGCGACAGTAGGCTCCTACGAGCAGTACTTC.

The chain employs TRBV3-1 and TRBJ2-3, with D possibly being TRBD2 (6 bases). The V and J ends lost 4 bases and 0 bases respectively, with 14 bases between them. The CDR3 totals 16 residues. Germline values: CDR1 LGHDT, CDR2 YNNKEL (reference sequence). The CDR3 region is CASSRGLTLSTDTQYF. The CDR3 nucleotides read TGTGCCAGCAGCCGTGGACTAACACTTAGCACAGATACGCAGTATTTT.

This clonotype was observed a few times. The chain recombines TRBV7-9 with TRBJ2-3, with D maybe TRBD2 (6 bases). V was trimmed by 6 bases and J by 5 bases, leaving 12 bases between them. The CDR3 has 13 residues. Germline V gene data show CDR1 as SEHNR and CDR2 as FQNEAQ (reference sequence). The CDR3 is CASRERGGDTQYF. The CDR3 nucleotides read TGTGCCAGCAGAGAGAGGGGAGGAGATACGCAGTATTTT.